Following are 20 T cell receptor beta chains from one sample sequenced in a study of immune cell composition in non-small cell lung cancer. Normal lung sampling was at least 3 cm from the tumour, as distant as possible. Here immunoSEQ multiplex PCR was the method, and the copy in TCRdb shows in-frame clones only, minus some. The sample lists thousands of clones; roughly 69% were seen once. Source material: non-adjacent lung tissue. These receptor sequences come from a human donor with non-small cell lung cancer.

The V call is TRBV19, the J call TRBJ2-3, with D perhaps matching TRBD2 (6 bases). Germline CDR1 and CDR2: LNHDA and SQIVND (reference sequence). V lost 0 bases and J 0 bases, leaving 7 bases between the germline ends. The CDR3 totals 15 residues. The CDR3: CASSIDGTSTDTQYF. CDR3 sequence (DNA): TGTGCCAGTAGTATAGATGGGACTAGCACAGATACGCAGTATTTT.

This chain uses TRBV18 with TRBJ2-3, with 8 bases fitting TRBD1. Trimming at V came to 2 bases and at J to 0 bases, leaving 7 bases not matched to a gene. Looked up from germline, CDR1 is KGHSH and CDR2 is LQKENI. The CDR3 is 17 amino acids. CDR3 coding DNA: TGTGCCAGCTCACCAAGATCAGGGGGCCTAAGCACAGATACGCAGTATTTT. Its translation: CASSPRSGGLSTDTQYF.

This chain uses TRBV6-1 with TRBJ2-1, with D perhaps TRBD1 (6 bases). The CDR3 has 16 amino acids. V lost 2 bases and J lost 1, with 12 bases in between. Germline V gene sequence: CDR1 MNHNS, CDR2 SASEGT. CDR3 sequence reads: CASSETHQGSYNEQFF. The CDR3 DNA reads TGTGCCAGCAGTGAAACCCACCAGGGGTCCTACAATGAGCAGTTCTTC.

This chain uses TRBV5-6 with TRBJ2-3, with 8 bases matching TRBD2. V was pared by 2 bases and J by 2 bases, with 7 bases of the junction left unmatched. Germline values: CDR1 SGHDT, CDR2 YYEEEE. This CDR3 contains 16 residues. CDR3 protein: CASSLSAGGSTDTQYF. CDR3 bases: TGTGCCAGCAGCTTAAGTGCGGGGGGCTCCACAGATACGCAGTATTTT. Using reference TRBV5-6 and TRBJ2-3 for the parts outside the CDR3, the full variable domain is DAGVTQSPTHLIKTRGQQVTLRCSPKSGHDTVSWYQQALGQGPQFIFQYYEEEERQRGNFPDRFSGHQFPNYSSELNVNALLLGDSALYLCASSLSAGGSTDTQYFGPGTRLTVL.

This chain uses TRBV6-6 with TRBJ1-5; no reliable D call. In germline, CDR1 is MNHNY, CDR2 SVGAGI (reference sequence). CDR3 length: 15 amino acids. Trimming took 2 bases from V and 2 from J, leaving 10 bases between them. This CDR3 is CASSYGSGGNQPQHF. The CDR3 nucleotides read TGTGCCAGCAGTTACGGCTCGGGTGGCAATCAGCCCCAGCATTTT.

This chain connects TRBV5-6 to TRBJ1-2; the match to TRBD1 covers 8 bases. The length of the CDR3 is 15 residues. V gave up 3 bases and J gave up 3 bases; unmatched junction bases: 7. Looked up from germline, CDR1 is SGHDT and CDR2 is YYEEEE. CDR3 amino acids: CASSWTDRVHYGYTF. The DNA for the CDR3 is TGTGCCAGCAGCTGGACGGACAGGGTACACTATGGCTACACCTTC. Together with reference TRBV5-6 and TRBJ1-2, the CDR3 gives the full variable domain: DAGVTQSPTHLIKTRGQQVTLRCSPKSGHDTVSWYQQALGQGPQFIFQYYEEEERQRGNFPDRFSGHQFPNYSSELNVNALLLGDSALYLCASSWTDRVHYGYTFGSGTRLTVV.

This clone has a handful of counts. The rearrangement uses TRBV11-3 and TRBJ2-1; 11 positions match TRBD1. The V gene end was trimmed by 3 bases and the J gene end by 7 bases; junction bases not matched to a gene: 11. The CDR3 has 17 amino acids. CDR1 is SGHNT and CDR2 is YENEEA in the germline V gene. The CDR3 DNA follows: TGTGCCAGCAGCTTTTACTCCGGGACAGGGGGGAGGAATGAGCAGTTCTTC. Translation gives CASSFYSGTGGRNEQFF.

This clone was found a few times. J is TRBJ2-7 and V is TRBV10-1; 12 nucleotides align to TRBD1. The CDR3 covers 15 residues. V gave up 3 bases and J gave up 4 bases; unmatched junction bases: 4. Germline V gives CDR1 WNHNN, CDR2 SYGVQD (reference sequence). CDR3 sequence (DNA): TGCGCCAGCAGTGAAAGGGACAGGGGGCCTTACGAGCAGTACTTC. Translating it yields CASSERDRGPYEQYF.

The chain carries TRBV7-2 and TRBJ2-7; D might be TRBD2 (5 bases). Trimming removed 5 bases from V and 2 bases from J, with 10 bases in between. Per the germline V gene, CDR1 is SGHTA and CDR2 is FQGNSA. This CDR3 has 13 amino acids. The CDR3 DNA sequence: TGTGCCAGCAGCCCCGGGGTCGCCTACGAGCAGTACTTC. Its translation: CASSPGVAYEQYF.

The chain combines TRBV11-2 with TRBJ1-1; 11 bases agree with TRBD1. Germline V gene data show CDR1 as SGHAT and CDR2 as FQNNGV. The length of the CDR3 is 16 residues. V was clipped by 6 bases and J by 0 bases; unmatched bases: 6. CDR3 protein: CASRNLDRGLNTEAFF. The CDR3 DNA sequence: TGTGCCAGCAGAAATTTGGACAGGGGGCTGAACACTGAAGCTTTCTTT.

The sample holds one count of this clone. The chain combines TRBV6-5 with TRBJ1-1; possibly TRBD1 for D (6 bases). This CDR3 region has 13 residues. Trimming removed 4 bases at V and 10 bases at J, with 16 bases between. CDR1 and CDR2 (germline): MNHEY, SVGAGI. CDR3 sequence (DNA): TGTGCCAGCAGTTCCACGTTACAGGGAAGAGCTTTCTTT. Protein sequence: CASSSTLQGRAFF.

The chain employs TRBV5-5 and TRBJ1-5; D perhaps matches TRBD1 (6 bases). The CDR3 length is 15 residues. Trimming cost V 4 bases and J 5 bases, with 16 bases left between them. The germline CDR1 and CDR2 sequences are SGHKS and YYEKEE (reference sequence). The CDR3 sequence is CASSQVGQPHQPQHF. Here the CDR3 DNA reads TGTGCCAGCAGCCAAGTGGGACAACCACATCAGCCCCAGCATTTT.

The chain is built from TRBV29-1 and TRBJ2-1, with TRBD2 matching over 8 bases. J lost 4 bases, V lost 4 bases, and 6 bases had no gene match. The CDR3 has 14 residues. CDR1 and CDR2 from the germline V gene are SQVTM and ANQGSEA. The CDR3 here is CSVGRGGNYNEQFF. CDR3 DNA: TGCAGCGTTGGACGGGGGGGCAATTACAATGAGCAGTTCTTC.

Only a few counts were recorded for this clone. Other DNA sequences in the sample encode the same CDR3. V gene TRBV29-1 combines with J gene TRBJ2-5; 10 nucleotides line up with TRBD1. Germline assignment: CDR1 SQVTM and CDR2 ANQGSEA. The CDR3 is made up of 15 amino acids. After removal of 2 bases from V and 5 bases from J, the junction contained 8 bases not matched to a gene. Written as DNA, the CDR3 is TGCAGCGTTGAACCTGACAGGGGGCGTTCGGAGACCCAGTACTTC. This encodes CSVEPDRGRSETQYF.

This clone rates as medium-sized. The junction shows a germline mismatch at one end, possibly a read error. This chain joins TRBV7-7 and TRBJ2-2, with 8 positions matching TRBD1. In germline, CDR1 is SSHAT, CDR2 FNYEAQ (reference sequence). CDR3 length: 16 residues. The CDR3 bases are TGTGCTAGCAGCGCCCGGACAGGGTTCGGCACCGGGGAGCTGTTTTTT. Translated: CASSARTGFGTGELFF.

The chain links TRBV7-3 to TRBJ2-1, with TRBD2 matching over 7 bases. CDR3 size: 16 residues. Losses at the gene ends were 5 bases for V and 6 bases for J; bases not matched to a gene: 13. Germline V gene lookup returns CDR1 SGHTA and CDR2 FQGTGA. CDR3 amino acids: CASSLTGTTHLNEQFF. The CDR3 DNA reads as TGTGCCAGCAGCCTCACCGGGACTACCCATCTCAATGAGCAGTTCTTC.

This clone was counted only a few times. CDR3 nucleotide sequence: TGTGCCAGCAGTGAAATAGCGGGGCGTCAAGAGACCCAGTACTTC. This codes for CASSEIAGRQETQYF. This chain connects TRBV6-1 to TRBJ2-5; the match to TRBD2 covers 8 bases. Germline V CDR1 and CDR2: MNHNS, SASEGT. This CDR3 is 15 amino acids long. The junction had 4 bases not matched to a gene; V was cut back by 2 bases and J by 2 bases.

The CDR3 coding sequence is TGTGCCAGTAAGCCGGGACTAGCGGGAGGGAATGAGCAGTTCTTC. Protein product: CASKPGLAGGNEQFF. This chain joins TRBV6-6 and TRBJ2-1; 16 bases map to TRBD2. CDR1 MNHNY and CDR2 SVGAGI come from the germline V gene (reference sequence). The trim removed 9 bases at V and 7 bases at J, leaving 6 bases unmatched. This CDR3 region has 15 residues.

This chain links TRBV5-1 with TRBJ1-4, with 8 bases matching TRBD1. Germline V gene lookup returns CDR1 SGHRS and CDR2 YFSETQ. The length of the CDR3 is 16 residues. V lost 3 bases to trimming and J lost 5 bases; unmatched junction nucleotides: 9. The CDR3 nucleotides read TGCGCCAGCAGCTCGGCTACAGGGGGGGGGAATGAAAAACTGTTTTTT. Its translation: CASSSATGGGNEKLFF.

This clone has just a few counts. The chain uses TRBV11-2 and TRBJ2-3, with 13 bases aligning to TRBD2. This CDR3 region has 17 residues. J was trimmed by 4 bases and V by 5 bases; bases with no gene match: 9. Germline CDR1 reads SGHAT; CDR2 reads FQNNGV. Here the CDR3 DNA reads TGTGCCAGCAGCCCCTTACTAGCGGGAGGGCCCCCAGATACGCAGTATTTT. This gives the protein CASSPLLAGGPPDTQYF.